Detailed here is one T cell receptor (beta chain). Under the authors' procedure: Reference gene primer amplification yielded estimated nucleated cell counts. Using immunoSEQ multiplex PCR, the repertoire was profiled, and TCRdb retains in-frame clones only, with some absent. The DNA gave D and trimming, while V, J and clone size come from that table. The sample records 340,000 or so clones, roughly 84% being singletons. The source of the sample is a study of blood T cell repertoires in COVID-19. About the research overall: Material from acute and convalescent COVID-19 was sourced from the United States, Italy and Spain. T cells, B-cell-depleted T cells, or PBMCs provided the cDNA or gDNA that served as material.

Germline CDR1 reads KGHSH; CDR2 reads LQKENI. Trimming left V 3 bases short and J 0 bases short, with 12 bases between. The CDR3 has 15 residues. The sequence was obtained from a man aged 45-65 years with active or convalescent COVID-19. The source material was peripheral blood. The V call is TRBV18, the J call TRBJ2-7; D gene ambiguous. The chain's CDR3 is CASSPYPPSSYEQYF. DNA for the CDR3: TGTGCCAGCTCACCTTACCCGCCGAGCTCCTACGAGCAGTACTTC.